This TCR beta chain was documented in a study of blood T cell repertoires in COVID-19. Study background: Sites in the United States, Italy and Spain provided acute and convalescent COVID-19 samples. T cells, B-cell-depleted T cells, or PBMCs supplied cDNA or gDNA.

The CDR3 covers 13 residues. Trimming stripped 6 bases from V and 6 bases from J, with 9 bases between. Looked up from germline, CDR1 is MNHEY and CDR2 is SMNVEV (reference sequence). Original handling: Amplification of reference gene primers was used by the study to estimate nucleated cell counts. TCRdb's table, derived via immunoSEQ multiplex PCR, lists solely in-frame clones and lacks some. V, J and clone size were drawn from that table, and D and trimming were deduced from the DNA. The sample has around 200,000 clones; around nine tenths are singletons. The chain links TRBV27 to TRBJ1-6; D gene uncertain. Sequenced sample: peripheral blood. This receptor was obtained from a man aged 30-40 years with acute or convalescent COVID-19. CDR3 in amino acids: CASREQPNSPLHF. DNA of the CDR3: TGTGCCAGCAGGGAACAGCCTAATTCACCCCTCCACTTT.